The 16 T cell receptor beta chains in this list originate from one sample, sequenced in a study of tumor and adjacent non-tumor tissue in lung cancer. No cell sorting was done before RNA was extracted from the tissue. TCRbeta libraries were built with three rounds of nested PCR, modified from ARM-PCR. In TCRdb, the multiplex PCR reads were re-called with MiXCR into one record per CDR3 protein. Of about 85,000 distinct CDR3 sequences in the sample, about 66% were seen once. Material: lung tumor tissue. The receptors here all came from a man aged 65 to 85 with non-small cell lung cancer.

This clonotype has ten or more counts. The chain couples TRBV20-1 to TRBJ1-1; TRBD1 matches at 8 bases. The CDR3 has 14 residues. Per germline, CDR1 DFQATT and CDR2 SNEGSKA (reference sequence). V lost 0 bases and J lost 2; bases outside the gene matches: 2. CDR3 sequence: CSARDGTGNTEAFF. CDR3 nucleotide sequence: TGCAGTGCTAGAGATGGGACAGGAAACACTGAAGCTTTCTTT.

Here the CDR3 DNA reads TGTGCCAGCAGTTTAAAGAACCGTTGGAATCAAGGGTCCCAGTACTTC. Its protein is CASSLKNRWNQGSQYF. V and J are TRBV12-3 or TRBV12-4 and TRBJ2-5, with D unresolved. The ends were cut back, 2 bases at V and 9 bases at J, with 22 bases in the middle. CDR3 length equals 16 residues.

In its sample, this clonotype was seen once. At one boundary the junction diverges from the germline segment, which might be a read error. CDR3 residues: CASSQDRVQNNEQFF. The CDR3 region has the DNA TGTGCCAGCAGCCAAGATAGGGTACAGAACAACGAGCAGTTCTTC. The chain couples TRBV4-2 to TRBJ2-1; D ambiguous. The CDR3 loop spans 15 amino acids. CDR1 is LGHNA, CDR2 YNFKEQ, per germline.

This chain uses TRBV12-3 or TRBV12-4 with TRBJ2-1; D is possibly TRBD2 (5 bases). This CDR3 contains 15 residues. Trimming removed 3 bases at V and 8 bases at J, with 17 bases between. For the CDR3, the DNA is TGTGCCAGCAGTTTCGAGCGGCGCGTATACGATGAGCAGTTCTTC. Amino acid sequence: CASSFERRVYDEQFF.

The chain recombines TRBV6-5 with TRBJ1-5, with 9 bases identical to TRBD1. Germline V gene data show CDR1 as MNHEY and CDR2 as SVGAGI. The CDR3 runs 16 residues. V dropped 9 bases and J dropped 0; count of bases not matched to a gene: 9. The CDR3 sequence: CASRPGQGYSNQPQHF. Written as DNA, the CDR3 is TGTGCCAGTAGACCGGGACAGGGATATAGCAATCAGCCCCAGCATTTT.

Only a few counts were recorded for this clonotype. A read error may be the cause here, since a much bigger clone is one base away. The V call is TRBV12-3 or TRBV12-4, the J call TRBJ2-7; perhaps TRBD1 as D (6 bases). Trimming shortened V by 5 bases and J by 6 bases, and 11 bases separated the two germline ends. The CDR3 is made up of 12 amino acids. CDR3 nucleotide sequence: TGTGCCAGCAGTGGACAGTCCCGCGAGCAGTACTTC. Protein product: CASSGQSREQYF.

This clonotype was detected once. The CDR3 does not close with the conserved phenylalanine or tryptophan, likely indicating a read error. V usage is TRBV6-1 and J usage is TRBJ2-7; tentative D call: TRBD1 (6 bases). Germline V CDR1 and CDR2: MNHNS, SASEGT. The CDR3 loop spans 15 amino acids. Trimming removed 6 bases at V and 4 bases at J, with 19 bases between. Here the CDR3 DNA reads TGTGCCAGCAGGGCACCGGGACATGGATCTTACGAGCAGTACCTC. This encodes CASRAPGHGSYEQYL.

Points on this clonotype: A junction boundary mismatches the germline segment, possibly from a read error. The chain carries TRBV10-3 and TRBJ2-7; possible D gene TRBD1, 5 bases. Germline assignment: CDR1 ENHRY and CDR2 SYGVKD. This CDR3 contains 14 residues. CDR3 in amino acids: CAISGRQLSYEHYF. The CDR3 DNA reads TGTGCCATCAGTGGAAGACAGCTCTCCTACGAGCATTACTTC.

Comments on this clonotype: This CDR3 is missing its conserved last phenylalanine or tryptophan, likely due to a read error. The DNA of the CDR3 is TGTGCCAGCAGTTACACACGTGTCGAGCAGTACTAC. This encodes CASSYTRVEQYY. The chain combines TRBV6-2 or TRBV6-3 with TRBJ2-7; D not certain. V gave up 2 bases and J gave up 6 bases, with 8 bases separating them. The CDR3 extends over 12 amino acids. Germline CDR1 reads MNHEY; CDR2 reads SVGEGT.

This sequence joins TRBV11-2 and TRBJ2-7; D is ambiguous. CDR3 length equals 14 residues. V lost 5 bases to trimming and J lost 2 bases, with 13 bases between them. Germline-derived CDR1 and CDR2 are SGHAT and FQNNGV. In DNA, the CDR3 is TGTGCCAGCAGCCTTCGAACAGAACCCTACGAGCAGTACTTC. As protein: CASSLRTEPYEQYF. Using reference TRBV11-2 and TRBJ2-7 for the parts outside the CDR3, the full variable domain is EAGVAQSPRYKIIEKRQSVAFWCNPISGHATLYWYQQILGQGPKLLIQFQNNGVVDDSQLPKDRFSAERLKGVDSTLKIQPAKLEDSAVYLCASSLRTEPYEQYFGPGTRLTVT.

With respect to this clonotype: Its ends do not fully match the called genes, so a read error is possible. V is TRBV11-2 and J is TRBJ2-7; D unresolved. The length of the CDR3 is 15 residues. Germline V CDR1 and CDR2: SGHAT, FQNNGV. CDR3 sequence: CSSSLGISGIDKQYF. The DNA of the CDR3 is TGTTCCAGCAGCTTAGGGATATCAGGAATCGACAAGCAGTACTTC.

Comments on this clonotype: At one end, the junction sequence differs from germline, possibly due to a read error. The gene calls are TRBV10-2 and TRBJ1-6, with no clear D. The length of the CDR3 is 15 residues. Germline CDR1 reads WSHSY; CDR2 reads SAAADI. The CDR3 DNA reads as TGTGCCAGCAGTGAGAAGGGTAAAAATAATTCACCCCCCCACTTT. Translation gives CASSEKGKNNSPPHF.

Points on this clonotype: The missing conserved phenylalanine or tryptophan at the end of this CDR3 makes a read error likely. The genes are TRBV6-5 and TRBJ2-6; D is uncertain. The CDR3 spans 16 residues. Germline lookup yields CDR1 MNHEY and CDR2 SVGAGI. CDR3 amino acids: CASNYLADSGANVLTS. DNA of the CDR3: TGTGCCAGCAATTACCTGGCGGACTCTGGGGCCAACGTCCTGACTTCC.

This clonotype occurred a few times. The chain carries TRBV11-2 and TRBJ2-7; TRBD1 agrees at 7 bases. CDR1 and CDR2 (germline): SGHAT, FQNNGV. J was trimmed by 2 bases and V by 7 bases; bases with no gene match: 8. This CDR3 contains 14 residues. The CDR3 region is CASNLGTEPYEQYF. The CDR3 nucleotides are TGTGCCAGCAACCTCGGGACAGAACCCTACGAGCAGTACTTC.

This clonotype was seen only a few times. A much more abundant neighbour one base away suggests this may be a read error. This sequence joins TRBV7-9 and TRBJ2-5; the D is unclear. With 4 bases removed from V and 5 bases from J, the gap between germline ends came to 8 bases. This CDR3 contains 12 residues. Germline values: CDR1 SEHNR, CDR2 FQNEAQ (reference sequence). The CDR3: CASSCQQETQYF. In nucleotides, the CDR3 is TGTGCCAGCAGCTGTCAACAGGAGACCCAGTACTTC.

About this clonotype: The junction differs from germline at one of its ends, possibly a read error. This chain links TRBV11-2 with TRBJ2-5; 12 bases are shared with TRBD2. Per germline, CDR1 SGHAT and CDR2 FQNNGV. CDR3 length: 15 amino acids. Here the CDR3 reads CTSSFLAGGRETLYF. DNA of the CDR3: TGTACCAGCAGCTTTCTAGCGGGGGGGCGAGAGACCTTGTACTTC.